The 15 T cell receptor beta chains reported below all come from one sample, sequenced in a study of shared T cell receptors in the human thymus. TCRdb's copy holds only in-frame clones and misses some; the assay was immunoSEQ multiplex PCR. The sample includes hundreds of thousands of clones, around nine tenths of them seen just once. Separately, the same data were catalogued under a study of human thymus T cells.

The sample was thymocytes. The receptors were gathered from a boy less than two years old with a congenital heart defect.

The V call is TRBV10-1, the J call TRBJ2-7, with D hard to call. The V gene lost 2 bases and the J gene lost 0 bases, with 11 bases spanning the gap. In germline, CDR1 is WNHNN, CDR2 SYGVQD (reference sequence). The CDR3 covers 15 residues. In DNA, the CDR3 is TGCGCCAGCAGTGAGCTACCCACCCTCTCCTACGAGCAGTACTTC. Its protein is CASSELPTLSYEQYF.

The V and J genes are TRBV28 and TRBJ2-7, with 9 nucleotides matching TRBD2. The CDR3 covers 14 residues. The V segment lost 6 bases and the J segment 5 bases; nucleotides outside the gene matches: 8. The germline V gene has CDR1 MDHEN and CDR2 SYDVKM. CDR3 protein: CASRSLAGTNEQYF. CDR3 in DNA: TGTGCCAGCAGGTCACTAGCGGGTACCAACGAGCAGTACTTC.

The rearrangement uses TRBV5-1 and TRBJ2-1; perhaps TRBD2 as D (6 bases). The CDR3 runs to 15 residues. V lost 3 bases and J 10 bases, leaving 20 bases between the germline ends. The germline V gene has CDR1 SGHRS and CDR2 YFSETQ. CDR3 region: CASSSQGGELSEQFF. In nucleotides, the CDR3 is TGCGCCAGCAGCTCGCAGGGCGGGGAACTGTCGGAGCAGTTCTTC.

V is TRBV30 and J is TRBJ2-5, with D perhaps TRBD2 (5 bases). This CDR3 comprises 15 residues. Per germline, CDR1 GTSNPN and CDR2 SVGIG (reference sequence). The V gene lost 0 bases and the J gene lost 5 bases, with 16 bases spanning the gap. DNA for the CDR3: TGTGCCTGGAGTGTAAAACTGCCCAGGAGGGAGACCCAGTACTTC. Translating gives CAWSVKLPRRETQYF. The full variable domain, rest sourced from reference TRBV30 and TRBJ2-5, is SQTIHQWPATLVQPVGSPLSLECTVEGTSNPNLYWYRQAAGRGLQLLFYSVGIGQISSEVPQNLSASRPQDRQFILSSKKLLLSDSGFYLCAWSVKLPRRETQYFGPGTRLLVL.

This clone appeared a few times. The J gene is TRBJ2-2, the V gene TRBV4-3, with TRBD2 identical over 8 bases. The CDR3 has 18 amino acids. The V and J ends lost 2 bases and 3 bases, in that order; junction bases with no gene match: 11. The V gene's germline CDR1 is LGHNA and CDR2 YSLEER. CDR3 region: CASSQLWQSGSDTGELFF. DNA of the CDR3: TGCGCCAGCAGCCAACTCTGGCAAAGCGGGAGCGACACCGGGGAGCTGTTTTTT.

This chain uses TRBV14 with TRBJ2-7, with D tentatively TRBD2 (5 bases). V was clipped by 3 bases and J by 6 bases, with 21 bases between them. This CDR3 has 16 residues. Germline V gives CDR1 SGHDN, CDR2 FVKESK. CDR3 in DNA: TGTGCCAGCAGCCACACACGACTACCCCCACCGGGCGAGCAGTACTTC. Amino acids: CASSHTRLPPPGEQYF.

This chain joins TRBV7-6 and TRBJ2-6; D perhaps matches TRBD2 (7 bases). V was trimmed by 5 bases and J by 0 bases, leaving 17 bases between them. The CDR3 loop spans 18 amino acids. CDR1 and CDR2 (germline): SGHVS, FNYEAQ. This chain's CDR3 is CASSPGEGGLSGANVLTF. In nucleotides, the CDR3 is TGTGCCAGCAGCCCCGGGGAGGGGGGTCTCTCTGGGGCCAACGTCCTGACTTTC.

The rearrangement links TRBV20-1 to TRBJ1-4, with D uncertain. This CDR3 comprises 10 residues. Germline V gene data show CDR1 as DFQATT and CDR2 as SNEGSKA (reference sequence). Trimming took off 6 bases at V and 10 bases at J, with 9 bases between the two ends. DNA for the CDR3: TGCAGTGCGAAACGGGGAAAACTGTTTTTT. It yields the protein CSAKRGKLFF.

The V gene is TRBV25-1, the J gene TRBJ2-6; D uncertain. This CDR3 region has 14 residues. With 1 base removed from V and 4 bases from J, the gap between germline ends came to 5 bases. Looked up from germline, CDR1 is MGHDK and CDR2 is SYGVNS. The CDR3 DNA reads TGTGCCAGCAGTGAATTCCGGGGGGCCAACGTCCTGACTTTC. Translating gives CASSEFRGANVLTF.

This clone came up a few times. The chain couples TRBV7-6 to TRBJ2-1, with 7 bases matching TRBD2. J gave up 10 bases and V 1 base, and 22 bases lay outside the gene matches. Per germline, CDR1 SGHVS and CDR2 FNYEAQ. This CDR3 spans 19 amino acids. This chain's CDR3 is CASSLGPYNCWGRAIEQFF. The CDR3 bases are TGTGCCAGCAGCTTAGGCCCTTACAATTGTTGGGGGAGGGCCATCGAGCAGTTCTTC.

The rearrangement links TRBV27 to TRBJ2-7, with 9 bases aligning to TRBD1. The V segment lost 4 bases and the J segment 6 bases; nucleotides outside the gene matches: 7. CDR3 length: 14 amino acids. Germline CDR1 and CDR2: MNHEY and SMNVEV (reference sequence). The CDR3 spells CASSWDRAEVEQYF. The CDR3 DNA is TGTGCCAGCAGTTGGGACAGGGCGGAGGTCGAGCAGTACTTC.

Points on this clone: This sample also contains other DNA sequences that code for the same CDR3. V gene TRBV5-4 combines with J gene TRBJ2-5; a weak D match, TRBD1 (7 bases). Germline V gene lookup returns CDR1 SGHNT and CDR2 YYREEE (reference sequence). Trimming left V 5 bases short and J 5 bases short, with 10 bases between. The CDR3 covers 12 residues. CDR3 in amino acids: CASSPGGETQYF. The CDR3 DNA sequence: TGTGCCAGCAGTCCAGGGGGGGAGACCCAGTACTTC.

This rearrangement joins TRBV19 to TRBJ2-5, with D perhaps TRBD1 (6 bases). This CDR3 comprises 20 residues. Per germline, CDR1 LNHDA and CDR2 SQIVND (reference sequence). Trimming stripped 3 bases from V and 1 base from J, with 27 bases between. CDR3 nucleotide sequence: TGTGCCAGTAGTATTGGGGCCCCTTTCATCAGGGGAGCGCCCCAAGAGACCCAGTACTTC. Translation: CASSIGAPFIRGAPQETQYF.

The gene calls are TRBV1 and TRBJ2-7; the DNA was not compared with TRBD1, the D call given in the table. TRBV1 is a documented pseudogene. The length of the CDR3 is 14 residues. CDR3: CTSSHLAPIFEQYF. In DNA form, the CDR3 reads TGCACCAGCAGCCACTTGGCTCCGATTTTCGAGCAGTACTTC.

V is TRBV27 and J is TRBJ2-3, with TRBD2 matching over 7 bases. V lost 8 bases and J lost 2; bases outside the gene matches: 25. This CDR3 is 20 amino acids long. From germline, CDR1 is MNHEY and CDR2 SMNVEV (reference sequence). The CDR3 region is CASRLGSGRARLSVTDTQYF. The CDR3 DNA reads TGTGCCAGCCGCCTCGGATCGGGGAGGGCAAGGCTCTCAGTCACAGATACGCAGTATTTT.